This TCR beta chain was sequenced in a study of early T cells in non-severe SARS-CoV-2 infection. Looking at the study overall: Sequenced bulk RNA came from whole blood that was unsorted, and chains were unpaired.

Individually, cDNA molecules had unique molecular identifiers attached to them. Using its own MiXCR run on the 5' RACE reads, TCRdb lists one record per CDR3 protein. The sample shows some 91,000 distinct CDR3 sequences, around 14% of them seen only once. This clonotype was found a few times. Antigen unknown. Study observations and caveats: Matching with VDJdb favored anti-spike CD8 responses (missing private and CD4 specificities).

Germline-derived CDR1 and CDR2 are MDHEN and SYDVKM. The V and J ends lost 4 bases and 0 bases respectively, with 7 bases between them. CDR3 length equals 13 residues. Sequences were obtained from whole blood. The gene calls are TRBV28 and TRBJ2-7; unclear D gene. This TCR was sampled from an adult who was a healthcare worker with PCR-confirmed SARS-CoV-2 infection or an uninfected control (not recorded which). DNA of the CDR3: TGTGCCAGCAGTTCCCCGCCCTCCTACGAGCAGTACTTC. Encoded protein: CASSSPPSYEQYF.